The clone carrying this T cell receptor beta chain was recorded a few times. Its antigen is currently unknown. The CDR3 runs 16 residues. The junction had 8 bases not matched to a gene; V was cut back by 1 base and J by 4 bases. The germline CDR1 and CDR2 sequences are LGHNA and YSLEER. From the RT-PCR reads, TCRdb called clonotypes with MiXCR, one entry per CDR3 protein. The repertoire consists of some 500,000 distinct CDR3 sequences, with approximately 13% occurring once and the leading ten covering around 13%. This sample is drawn from a study of response to subunit inactivated influenza vaccine. General observations from the study: The study's authors posited that every seasonal influenza vaccination enlists few new T cells.

The chain has TRBV4-3 and TRBJ1-2; 8 bases match TRBD1. The receptor was derived from a man in his forties or fifties who received an inactivated influenza vaccine. This specimen consisted of PBMCs from blood, obtained roughly 46 days after vaccination. CDR3 coding DNA: TGCGCCAGCAGCCAAGTGCAGGGGGCGCGGATCTATGGCTACACCTTC. Translating it yields CASSQVQGARIYGYTF.